These 25 T cell receptor beta chains were sequenced from one sample in a study of shared clonotypes between healthy human individuals. The data were produced by immunoSEQ multiplex PCR, yet TCRdb's version contains in-frame clones alone and is incomplete. The profile shows fewer than 500,000 clones, about 75% of them singletons. The sequencing input was PBMCs. The receptors derive from a woman between 40 and 55 years old in good health. Some clones in this sample may be carry-over from other donors' samples.

The chain couples TRBV11-2 to TRBJ2-7; 11 bases fit TRBD2. Trimming at V came to 3 bases and at J to 6 bases, leaving 4 bases not matched to a gene. The germline V gene has CDR1 SGHAT and CDR2 FQNNGV. The CDR3 spans 14 residues. DNA for the CDR3: TGTGCCAGCAGCTTTAGCGGGAGGGCCGGCGAGCAGTACTTC. Amino acid sequence: CASSFSGRAGEQYF.

The rearrangement links TRBV30 to TRBJ2-1; D unresolved. Germline lookup yields CDR1 GTSNPN and CDR2 SVGIG (reference sequence). Trimming took 0 bases from V and 12 from J, leaving 9 bases between them. This CDR3 is 11 amino acids long. The CDR3 DNA is TGTGCCTGGAGTGTCGGCACCCTGCAGTTCTTC. Translation: CAWSVGTLQFF.

The CDR3 DNA reads TGCGCCAGCAGCTTTTGGACAGGGATCTTCTCTGGGGCCAACGTCCTGACTTTC. It yields the protein CASSFWTGIFSGANVLTF. The rearrangement links TRBV5-1 to TRBJ2-6; 8 bases fit TRBD1. Germline CDR1 and CDR2: SGHRS and YFSETQ. The CDR3 contains 18 residues. J was trimmed by 0 bases and V by 2 bases; bases with no gene match: 7.

The chain recombines TRBV5-1 with TRBJ2-1; D might be TRBD1 (5 bases). The V and J ends lost 1 base and 9 bases respectively, with 5 bases between them. Germline V CDR1 and CDR2: SGHRS, YFSETQ. The CDR3 is 11 amino acids. The CDR3 region has the DNA TGCGCCAGCAGCTTGCAGGGTGAGCAGTTCTTC. This codes for CASSLQGEQFF.

V and J are TRBV6-6 and TRBJ2-2; possible D gene TRBD1, 5 bases. CDR3 length: 13 residues. CDR1 is MNHNY, CDR2 SVGAGI, per germline (reference sequence). V shed 0 bases and J shed 6 bases, with 5 bases lying between them. For the CDR3, the DNA is TGTGCCAGCAGTTACTCCAGGGCCGGGGAGCTGTTTTTT. It specifies CASSYSRAGELFF.

In regard to this clone: This likely traces to a read error, being one base from a far larger clone. The J gene is TRBJ2-3, the V gene TRBV30; D may be TRBD1 (6 bases). From germline, CDR1 is GTSNPN and CDR2 SVGIG (reference sequence). Trimming took 4 bases from V and 0 from J, leaving 11 bases between them. The CDR3 extends over 14 amino acids. The CDR3 coding sequence is TGTGCCTGGATAAGGGGGAGAAGCACAGATACGCAGTATTTT. It is translated as CAWIRGRSTDTQYF.

The chain employs TRBV4-1 and TRBJ1-2; unclear D gene. The CDR3 extends over 12 amino acids. Trimming removed 1 base at V and 2 bases at J, with 2 bases between. Germline-derived CDR1 and CDR2 are MGHRA and YSYEKL. CDR3 sequence: CASSQGNYGYTF. As DNA, the CDR3 is TGCGCCAGCAGCCAAGGGAACTATGGCTACACCTTC.

The chain is built from TRBV7-2 and TRBJ1-2; 7 bases are a match to TRBD1. Germline values: CDR1 SGHTA, CDR2 FQGNSA. The CDR3 is 15 amino acids. The V gene end was trimmed by 3 bases and the J gene end by 8 bases; junction bases not matched to a gene: 12. CDR3 protein: CASSFYLEWTGGYTF. The CDR3 DNA follows: TGTGCCAGCAGCTTCTACCTCGAGTGGACAGGCGGCTACACCTTC.

V usage is TRBV19 and J usage is TRBJ1-1, with TRBD1 as a possible D gene (6 bases). Germline lookup yields CDR1 LNHDA and CDR2 SQIVND (reference sequence). V gave up 9 bases and J gave up 7 bases, with 18 bases separating them. This CDR3 is 13 amino acids long. CDR3 DNA sequence: TGTGCCAGCCGGAGGGGGACGCCTGGTGAAGCTTTCTTT. It codes for CASRRGTPGEAFF. Full variable domain (remainder filled in from reference TRBV19 and TRBJ1-1): DGGITQSPKYLFRKEGQNVTLSCEQNLNHDAMYWYRQDPGQGLRLIYYSQIVNDFQKGDIAEGYSVSREKKESFPLTVTSAQKNPTAFYLCASRRGTPGEAFFGQGTRLTVV.

This clone was seen more than once but under ten times. V and J are TRBV2 and TRBJ2-7; D possibly corresponds to TRBD2 (6 bases). V was pared by 7 bases and J by 3 bases, with 16 bases between. This CDR3 has 14 residues. Germline V gives CDR1 SNHLY, CDR2 FYNNEI. The CDR3 region has the DNA TGTGCCAGCAAAAGACTAGAGCGGAACTACGAGCAGTACTTC. Residues: CASKRLERNYEQYF.

This chain uses TRBV7-2 with TRBJ2-5; TRBD1 aligns across 8 bases. Germline V CDR1 and CDR2: SGHTA, FQGNSA. The CDR3 runs 15 residues. V lost 3 bases, J lost 5 bases, and 8 bases stayed unmatched. Here the CDR3 reads CASSFDRGVRETQYF. DNA of the CDR3: TGTGCCAGCAGCTTCGACAGGGGTGTGAGGGAGACCCAGTACTTC.

As concerns this clone: The same CDR3 also results from other DNA sequences found in this sample. V and J are TRBV5-6 and TRBJ2-7; D remains ambiguous. The V end was cut by 0 bases, the J end by 0 bases, with 7 bases between. The CDR3 sequence is 14 residues long. CDR1 and CDR2 (germline): SGHDT, YYEEEE. The CDR3 region has the DNA TGTGCCAGCAGCTTGGGGCACAACTCCTACGAGCAGTACTTC. This codes for CASSLGHNSYEQYF.

The chain recombines TRBV11-2 with TRBJ2-1; D is possibly TRBD1 (6 bases). The CDR3 totals 14 residues. The germline V gene encodes CDR1 SGHAT and CDR2 FQNNGV. V was shortened by 1 base and J by 5 bases, with 9 bases between the two germline ends. This CDR3 reads CASSLGTVNNEQFF. CDR3 bases: TGTGCCAGCAGCTTAGGGACAGTTAACAATGAGCAGTTCTTC.

The chain couples TRBV5-4 to TRBJ1-1; 9 bases are shared with TRBD1. CDR1 and CDR2 (germline): SGHNT, YYREEE (reference sequence). J gave up 6 bases and V 3 bases, and 6 bases lay outside the gene matches. The length of the CDR3 is 14 residues. The DNA of the CDR3 is TGTGCCAGCAGCTCCACAGGGGGCGGGTCTGAAGCTTTCTTT. Protein: CASSSTGGGSEAFF. Full variable domain (missing parts from reference TRBV5-4 and TRBJ1-1): ETGVTQSPTHLIKTRGQQVTLRCSSQSGHNTVSWYQQALGQGPQFIFQYYREEENGRGNFPPRFSGLQFPNYSSELNVNALELDDSALYLCASSSTGGGSEAFFGQGTRLTVV.

This clone showed up just a few times. J is TRBJ2-7 and V is TRBV6-1; the D call may be TRBD1 or TRBD2 (5 bases each). V shed 2 bases and J shed 0 bases, with 11 bases lying between them. The CDR3 is made up of 15 amino acids. CDR1 and CDR2 from the germline V gene are MNHNS and SASEGT. The CDR3 spells CASSEPGTISYEQYF. CDR3 DNA: TGTGCCAGCAGTGAACCGGGGACGATCTCCTACGAGCAGTACTTC.

The chain has TRBV11-2 and TRBJ2-2, with TRBD2 as a possible D gene (5 bases). CDR1 is SGHAT, CDR2 FQNNGV, per germline. The V end was cut by 8 bases, the J end by 4 bases, with 20 bases between. The CDR3 is 16 residues long. The CDR3 sequence: CASGPSGLGSTGELFF. DNA for the CDR3: TGTGCCAGCGGCCCCAGCGGACTGGGGAGCACCGGGGAGCTGTTTTTT.

V usage is TRBV5-1 and J usage is TRBJ2-5; TRBD1 agrees at 7 bases. The V gene's germline CDR1 is SGHRS and CDR2 YFSETQ. CDR3 size: 15 residues. V trimming: 2 bases; J trimming: 6 bases; junction bases outside the gene matches: 10. CDR3 region: CASSFEQGPGKTQYF. CDR3 in DNA: TGCGCCAGCAGCTTCGAACAGGGGCCCGGGAAGACCCAGTACTTC.

The chain combines TRBV5-1 with TRBJ2-1; 7 nucleotides agree with TRBD2. J was trimmed by 1 base and V by 4 bases; bases with no gene match: 5. Germline CDR1 and CDR2: SGHRS and YFSETQ. The length of the CDR3 is 15 residues. As DNA, the CDR3 is TGCGCCAGCAGCATGATGGGGGGGTCCTACAATGAGCAGTTCTTC. Translated: CASSMMGGSYNEQFF.

This sequence joins TRBV30 and TRBJ2-2; no clear D. V lost 1 base, J lost 5 bases, and 11 bases lay in between. Germline V gene data show CDR1 as GTSNPN and CDR2 as SVGIG (reference sequence). This CDR3 has 14 residues. CDR3 nucleotide sequence: TGTGCCTGGAGTGGACCCACACATACCGGGGAGCTGTTTTTT. It is translated as CAWSGPTHTGELFF.

This chain connects TRBV7-2 to TRBJ2-2, with 13 bases fitting TRBD2. The junction had 6 bases not matched to a gene; V was cut back by 2 bases and J by 0 bases. Germline CDR1 SGHTA, CDR2 FQGNSA. The CDR3 covers 19 residues. CDR3 nucleotides: TGTGCCAGCAGCTTAATCGGACTAGCGGGAGATGCGAACACCGGGGAGCTGTTTTTT. Translated, it gives CASSLIGLAGDANTGELFF.

This clone showed up just a few times. The chain is built from TRBV6-1 and TRBJ2-1, with 8 bases aligning to TRBD1. Looked up from germline, CDR1 is MNHNS and CDR2 is SASEGT. The CDR3 has 15 residues. With V trimmed by 1 base and J by 6 bases, 5 bases remained unmatched. Written as DNA, the CDR3 is TGTGCCAGCAGTGAAGTCCAGGGGGCGTCCAATGAGCAGTTCTTC. Translation: CASSEVQGASNEQFF.

Here the CDR3 reads CATSRGDSSNQPQHF. CDR3 in DNA: TGTGCCACCAGCAGAGGGGACAGCAGCAATCAGCCCCAGCATTTT. The V gene is TRBV15, the J gene TRBJ1-5, with 7 bases aligning to TRBD1. Germline lookup yields CDR1 LNHNV and CDR2 YYDKDF (reference sequence). The CDR3 covers 15 residues. The junction had 1 base not matched to a gene; V was cut back by 1 base and J by 1 base.

V usage is TRBV6-1 and J usage is TRBJ1-2, with D possibly TRBD1 on 5 matching bases. The CDR3 runs 16 residues. With 0 bases removed from V and 2 bases from J, the gap between germline ends came to 13 bases. The germline gives CDR1 MNHNS, CDR2 SASEGT. In nucleotides, the CDR3 is TGTGCCAGCAGTGAAGCGCTGTTTAACAGGAACTATGGCTACACCTTC. Protein sequence: CASSEALFNRNYGYTF.

This clone was found a few times. The chain is built from TRBV2 and TRBJ2-7; weak D call: TRBD1 (7 bases). Trimming removed 7 bases at V and 4 bases at J, with 17 bases between. This CDR3 is built from 14 residues. Looked up from germline, CDR1 is SNHLY and CDR2 is FYNNEI. The CDR3 DNA sequence: TGTGCCAGCATCCGGCAGGGGGGTGTATACGAGCAGTACTTC. Protein: CASIRQGGVYEQYF.

The V and J genes are TRBV7-2 and TRBJ2-7; 13 positions agree with TRBD2. Germline lookup yields CDR1 SGHTA and CDR2 FQGNSA. The junction had 1 base not matched to a gene; V was cut back by 5 bases and J by 0 bases. The CDR3 loop spans 15 amino acids. The CDR3, as DNA: TGTGCCAGCAGCGGACTAGCGGGAGTCTCCTACGAGCAGTACTTC. This encodes CASSGLAGVSYEQYF. The full variable domain, rest sourced from reference TRBV7-2 and TRBJ2-7, is GAGVSQSPSNKVTEKGKDVELRCDPISGHTALYWYRQSLGQGLEFLIYFQGNSAPDKSGLPSDRFSAERTGGSVSTLTIQRTQQEDSAVYLCASSGLAGVSYEQYFGPGTRLTVT.